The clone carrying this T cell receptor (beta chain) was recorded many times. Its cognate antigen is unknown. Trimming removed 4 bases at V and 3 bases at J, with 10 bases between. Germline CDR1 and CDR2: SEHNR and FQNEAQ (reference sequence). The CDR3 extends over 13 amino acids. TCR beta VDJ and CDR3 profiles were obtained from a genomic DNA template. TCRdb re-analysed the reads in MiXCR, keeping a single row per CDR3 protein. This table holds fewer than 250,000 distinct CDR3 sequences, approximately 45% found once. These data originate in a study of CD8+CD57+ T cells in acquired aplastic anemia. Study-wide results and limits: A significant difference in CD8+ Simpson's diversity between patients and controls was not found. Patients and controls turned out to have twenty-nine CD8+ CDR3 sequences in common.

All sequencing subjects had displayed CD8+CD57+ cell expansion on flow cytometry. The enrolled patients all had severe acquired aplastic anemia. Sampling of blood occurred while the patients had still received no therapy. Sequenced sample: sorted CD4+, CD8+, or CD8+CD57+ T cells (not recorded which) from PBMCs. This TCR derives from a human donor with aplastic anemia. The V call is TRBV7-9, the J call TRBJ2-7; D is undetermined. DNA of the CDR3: TGTGCCAGCAGCTACTATACCCACTACGAGCAGTACTTC. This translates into CASSYYTHYEQYF.